Here is one T cell receptor beta chain with its context. What antigen it recognizes has not been identified. No much larger clone is present one base from it, and per-base qualities are unavailable. The germline V gene specifies SGHVS as CDR1 and FQNEAQ as CDR2. Relative to germline, V is 1 base shorter and J is 6 bases shorter, with 21 bases between their ends. The CDR3, from cysteine to phenylalanine, totals 17 residues. Only the CDR3 part of the read is kept: 51 bases, read in frame from the first base. This sample stems from a study of T cell responses to AZD1222 COVID-19 vaccine (dated by TCRdb to the early 2020s). Broadly, across the study: AZD1222 recipients given second doses at about 4 weeks or at about 12 weeks were pooled, since spike-specific TCR depth and breadth were not found to differ between the two schedules. Trial participants were enrolled by age into 18-55, 56-69 and 70-plus year subgroups, with about 150, 28 and 57 TCR-sequenced participants respectively. TCR sequencing was performed for 233 trial participants, of whom around 210 were given two doses of AZD1222 and approximately 26 were given two doses of MenACWY control vaccine. Broad study findings and their caveats: Participants were mostly white British and included more females than males, and it was suggested by the authors that clonal diversity may have been underestimated. The vaccine-associated CD4 TCRs covered the entire spike protein, and the dominant responses fell in regions 160-218 and 743-854. In the small 56-69-year group, the increase in depth fell short of significance, most likely because of low power. Nearly half of unique spike-specific TCRs reportedly recognized epitopes outside regions mutated in the B.1.351 and B.1.1.7 variants. Conclusions about previously exposed vaccinees were limited because only six AZD1222 recipients were SARS-CoV-2 seropositive at baseline. After two AZD1222 doses, spike-specific TCR breadth and depth were significantly higher than at day 0 and than in MenACWY recipients. Because no day 14 peak-response samples were available, repertoires were characterized only after the peak T cell response.

The time point label corresponds to: baseline before first vaccination. Vaccinee samples were obtained from the UK trials COV001 and COV002, which included a single-blind randomized controlled phase 2/3 trial of AZD1222 (ChAdOx1 nCoV-19) in healthy adults. For TCRbeta chain sequencing, PBMC samples were collected from trial participants at day 0 and at day 28 after the second dose. The CDR3 regions of human TCRbeta chains were subjected to immunosequencing. As for the authors' bioinformatics: Repertoire TCRs were checked for matches against a reference library of SARS-CoV-2-specific TCRs that had been generated using the MIRA antigen-specificity platform. Breadth meant the fraction of unique TCRs that were SARS-CoV-2-associated, whereas depth meant the fraction of total T cells that were SARS-CoV-2-associated. Using the MIRA data, each spike-specific TCR was assigned both to the spike region to which the TCR was reactive and to a CD4 or CD8 class. Log10-transformed breadth and depth values were compared by one-way ANOVA with Sidak's multiple comparisons tests. TCRdb's version of the immuneACCESS table is confined to in-frame rearrangements and falls short of the full clone set. An unresolved V gene accounts for under half of the shortfall where checked; the remainder is of unknown origin. V, J and clone size were drawn from that table, and D and trimming were deduced from the DNA. Recorded for this sample are approximately 82,000 clones; more than 90% of them occurred a single time. The leading ten clones occupy 5.2% of the sample.

The sequences come from peripheral blood, collected on day 0 of AZD1222 vaccination. The rearranged chain carries TRBV7-8 and TRBJ1-2; TRBD1 could be the D gene, as 5 bases match. The sequence derives from an adult in good health. In nucleotide form, the sequence is TGTGCCAGCAGCTTAGGACTCCTATTGGGGGGGATTGATGGCTACACCTTC. It specifies CASSLGLLLGGIDGYTF.